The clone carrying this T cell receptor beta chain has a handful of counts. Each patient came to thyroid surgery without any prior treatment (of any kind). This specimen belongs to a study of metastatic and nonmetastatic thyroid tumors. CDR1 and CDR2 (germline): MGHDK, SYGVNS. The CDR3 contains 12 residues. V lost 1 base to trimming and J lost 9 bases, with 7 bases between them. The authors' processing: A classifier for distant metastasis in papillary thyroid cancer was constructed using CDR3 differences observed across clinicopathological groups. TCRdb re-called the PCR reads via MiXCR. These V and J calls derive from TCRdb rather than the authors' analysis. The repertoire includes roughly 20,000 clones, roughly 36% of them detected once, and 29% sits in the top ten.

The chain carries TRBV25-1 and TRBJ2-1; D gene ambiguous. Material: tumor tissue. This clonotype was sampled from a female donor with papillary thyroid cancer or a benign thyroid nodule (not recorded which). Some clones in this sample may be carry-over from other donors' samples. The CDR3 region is CASSESVGEQFF. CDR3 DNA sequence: TGTGCCAGCAGTGAATCGGTAGGTGAGCAGTTCTTC.